This TCR beta chain was captured in a study of molecular identifiers for immune sequencing clone quantification. Overall study findings and caveats: Clonotypes surpassing 20 RNA copies contained over 98% of effector molecules, versus under 1% in naive cells.

Researchers sorted naive CD8 T cells as cells that were CD8+CD4-CCR7+CD45RA+. This clonotype was observed a handful of times. The target antigen is unknown. CDR3 length equals 13 residues. Trimming removed 2 bases from V and 6 bases from J, with 13 bases in between. Germline V gene lookup returns CDR1 GTSNPN and CDR2 SVGIG (reference sequence). TCRdb re-derived calls from the PCR reads in MiXCR, one entry per CDR3 protein. The data contain 88,000 or so distinct CDR3 sequences, around a fifth of them seen just once; the ten biggest clones take up roughly 1%. The chain has TRBV30 and TRBJ1-2, with D perhaps TRBD1 (5 bases). What was sequenced was naive CD8+ T cells from blood, with Jurkat cell RNA spiked in. Stated subset: FACS-sorted CD8+CD4-CCR7+CD45RA+ naive T cells. This receptor was obtained from a human donor in good health. Some libraries in this study had Jurkat cell RNA spiked in. This chain's CDR3 is CAWSLGGGDGYTF. The CDR3 DNA is TGTGCCTGGAGTTTGGGGGGGGGGGATGGCTACACCTTC.